Given below is one TCR beta chain in context. 5'RACE, which relied on constant-segment primers, yielded TCR alpha and TCR beta cDNA libraries carrying sample barcodes and UMIs. Each CDR3 protein is one row after TCRdb ran MiXCR on the 5' RACE reads. This table holds 400,000 to 500,000 distinct CDR3 sequences, around 19% found once. This sample is part of a study of T-cell memory formation after mild COVID-19. This CDR3 spans 14 amino acids. After removal of 6 bases from V and 4 bases from J, the junction contained 4 bases not matched to a gene. This chain links TRBV12-3 or TRBV12-4 with TRBJ2-5; TRBD1 agrees at 11 bases. The sequence was obtained from an adult woman who had mild COVID-19 (a few samples of this study predate the infection). Cell type and time point are not known. Source material: PBMCs or a T cell subset sorted from them (not recorded which). The CDR3 nucleotides are TGTGCCAGCAGAACCGGGACAGGGGGAGAGACCCAGTACTTC. This gives the protein CASRTGTGGETQYF.